One sample yielded the 14 T cell receptor beta chains listed below, sequenced in a study of Ad26.COV2.S vaccination and SARS-CoV-2 variants. As for treatment: some 19 received Ad26.COV2.S at low or high dose, single or two shots; 5 received placebo; per-sample allocation not given. Sampling happened 63 days after the first vaccine or placebo injection. Data came from immunoSEQ multiplex PCR; TCRdb stores just in-frame clones and leaves some out. The profile shows about 350,000 clones, 85% to 90% of them singletons. The sample was peripheral blood, taken in a trial of Ad26.COV2.S vaccine versus placebo. These receptors were obtained from a person between 18 and 59 years old who received the Ad26.COV2.S COVID-19 vaccine or a placebo.

The rearrangement uses TRBV30 and TRBJ1-1; D is unresolved. The V and J ends lost 7 bases and 3 bases respectively, with 15 bases between them. Germline CDR1 reads GTSNPN; CDR2 reads SVGIG (reference sequence). The CDR3 totals 13 residues. The CDR3 nucleotides are TGTGCCTTCTTAGGACCAGTGGACACTGAAGCTTTCTTT. Protein sequence: CAFLGPVDTEAFF.

The J gene is TRBJ1-5, the V gene TRBV3-1 (or the pseudogene TRBV3-2), with D possibly matching TRBD1 (5 bases). This CDR3 contains 15 residues. Germline assignment: CDR1 LGHDT and CDR2 YNNKEL (reference sequence). V lost 2 bases to trimming and J lost 1 base, with 9 bases between them. As DNA, the CDR3 is TGTGCCAGCAGCCAAAGAGGGGTAAGCAATCAGCCCCAGCATTTT. This sequence encodes CASSQRGVSNQPQHF.

The V gene is TRBV2, the J gene TRBJ2-7; possibly TRBD1 for D (5 bases). CDR3 length equals 16 residues. Germline CDR1 is SNHLY and CDR2 is FYNNEI. V gave up 4 bases and J gave up 3 bases, with 19 bases separating them. For the CDR3, the DNA is TGTGCCAGCAGTGGGGGCTACACTGGCTACATCTACGAGCAGTACTTC. The encoded protein is CASSGGYTGYIYEQYF.

This chain uses TRBV7-3 with TRBJ2-7, with D unclear. The CDR3 length is 13 residues. Looked up from germline, CDR1 is SGHTA and CDR2 is FQGTGA. The ends were cut back, 3 bases at V and 3 bases at J, with 9 bases in the middle. The CDR3 DNA is TGTGCCAGCAGCTTTACAGAGAACTACGAGCAGTACTTC. Protein sequence: CASSFTENYEQYF.

This chain links TRBV5-1 with TRBJ2-1; 7 bases are shared with TRBD1. V shed 2 bases and J 2 bases; nucleotides not matched to a gene: 4. The CDR3 consists of 15 residues. From germline, CDR1 is SGHRS and CDR2 YFSETQ. This CDR3 reads CASSFNRGTYNEQFF. For the CDR3, the DNA is TGCGCCAGCAGCTTCAACAGGGGCACCTACAATGAGCAGTTCTTC.

The J gene is TRBJ1-5, the V gene TRBV19, with D uncertain. Germline CDR1 LNHDA, CDR2 SQIVND (reference sequence). The CDR3 contains 14 residues. Between the trimmed V and J ends, which lost 6 bases and 7 bases, there was a span of 16 bases. CDR3 sequence (DNA): TGTGCCAGTAGGCCAGAGGTTAGGACCCAGCCCCAGCATTTT. This gives the protein CASRPEVRTQPQHF.

This clone is a singleton in its sample. CDR3 nucleotide sequence: TGTGCCAGCATGACAGGGGGCGCCACGGAACACTACGAGCAGTACTTC. It codes for CASMTGGATEHYEQYF. This rearrangement joins TRBV6-4 to TRBJ2-7; 10 bases match TRBD1. V trimming: 7 bases; J trimming: 3 bases; junction bases outside the gene matches: 12. The V gene's germline CDR1 is MRHNA and CDR2 SNTAGT. The CDR3 sequence is 16 residues long.

Note on this clone: Relative to the germline gene, one junction end is altered; a read error may explain this. The chain recombines TRBV4-3 with TRBJ1-1; the D gene is possibly TRBD1 (6 bases). From germline, CDR1 is LGHNA and CDR2 YSLEER. CDR3 length: 16 amino acids. CDR3 amino acids: CASSQDPHGQNSEAFF. The DNA for the CDR3 is TGCGCCAGCAGCCAAGACCCCCACGGACAGAACAGTGAAGCTTTCTTT.

The J gene is TRBJ2-7, the V gene TRBV11-2; perhaps TRBD2 as D (6 bases). V lost 5 bases to trimming and J lost 2 bases, with 19 bases between them. This CDR3 spans 16 amino acids. Germline values: CDR1 SGHAT, CDR2 FQNNGV. Written as DNA, the CDR3 is TGTGCCAGCAGCCGCACTGTAGCGGATAGGGCCTACGAGCAGTACTTC. The encoded protein is CASSRTVADRAYEQYF.

The chain employs TRBV20-1 and TRBJ2-4; no firm D call. This CDR3 has 11 amino acids. Germline CDR1 and CDR2: DFQATT and SNEGSKA (reference sequence). V was clipped by 6 bases and J by 12 bases, with 15 bases between them. The CDR3 loop reads CSARSGVAQYF. The CDR3 region has the DNA TGCAGTGCCAGGTCCGGAGTAGCTCAGTACTTC.

The chain has TRBV28 and TRBJ2-5, with D tentatively TRBD1 (6 bases). V was pared by 3 bases and J by 2 bases, with 13 bases between. CDR1 and CDR2 (germline): MDHEN, SYDVKM. The length of the CDR3 is 15 residues. The CDR3 coding sequence is TGTGCCAGCAGTTTGAGACAGGCTCAGCAAGAGACCCAGTACTTC. This gives the protein CASSLRQAQQETQYF.

The chain links TRBV5-5 to TRBJ2-7; D is tentatively TRBD1 or TRBD2 (5 bases each). This CDR3 region has 15 residues. V lost 1 base to trimming and J lost 6 bases, with 17 bases between them. CDR1 is SGHKS and CDR2 is YYEKEE in the germline V gene (reference sequence). This CDR3 reads CASSLRDGVSREQYF. As DNA, the CDR3 is TGTGCCAGCAGCTTGCGGGACGGGGTATCCCGCGAGCAGTACTTC.

In its sample, this clone was seen once. The rearrangement uses TRBV27 and TRBJ1-2; 7 bases are shared with TRBD1. Germline loops: CDR1 MNHEY, CDR2 SMNVEV (reference sequence). CDR3 size: 16 residues. V was pared by 5 bases and J by 6 bases, with 15 bases of the junction left unmatched. The CDR3 loop is CASSAYLSTGEHGYTF. The CDR3 region has the DNA TGTGCCAGCAGTGCCTACCTCTCAACAGGGGAGCATGGCTACACCTTC.

The chain combines TRBV5-6 with TRBJ2-1; 8 nucleotides align to TRBD2. This CDR3 has 18 amino acids. The J segment lost 0 bases and the V segment lost 0 bases, leaving 8 bases of the junction unmatched. Germline V lookup: CDR1 SGHDT, CDR2 YYEEEE. Here the CDR3 DNA reads TGTGCCAGCAGCTTGGTTGGGCGGGGGGAAAGCTCCTACAATGAGCAGTTCTTC. Its translation: CASSLVGRGESSYNEQFF.